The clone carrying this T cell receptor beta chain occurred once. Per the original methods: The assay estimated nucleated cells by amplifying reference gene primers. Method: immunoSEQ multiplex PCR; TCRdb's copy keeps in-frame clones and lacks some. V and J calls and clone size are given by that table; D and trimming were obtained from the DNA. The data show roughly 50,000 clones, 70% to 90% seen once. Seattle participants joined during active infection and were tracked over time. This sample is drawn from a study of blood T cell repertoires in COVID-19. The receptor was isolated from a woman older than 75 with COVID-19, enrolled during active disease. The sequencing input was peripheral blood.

The CDR3 loop reads CASTPYRGLSTEAFF. CDR3 nucleotides: TGTGCCAGCACCCCTTACAGGGGGCTGAGCACTGAAGCTTTCTTT. This chain joins TRBV28 and TRBJ1-1; 9 positions match TRBD1. Per the germline V gene, CDR1 is MDHEN and CDR2 is SYDVKM. The CDR3 spans 15 residues. After removal of 7 bases from V and 4 bases from J, the junction contained 10 bases not matched to a gene.